These 11 T cell receptor beta chains originate from one sample sequenced in a study of T cell clonotyping in hematopoietic cell transplantation. Assay used: immunoSEQ multiplex PCR; TCRdb lists only in-frame clones, some missing. This sample has 4,000 to 6,500 clones, with approximately 77% found just once. This specimen consisted of PBMCs, obtained 100 days after allogeneic stem cell transplant. The receptors stem from a female patient aged 45 to 65 who had an allogeneic stem cell transplant, so the T cells may come from the graft donor. Some clones in this sample may be carry-over from other donors' samples.

This clone appeared a few times. The V gene is TRBV6-9, the J gene TRBJ2-7, with D possibly matching TRBD2 (6 bases). The CDR3 contains 15 residues. Germline values: CDR1 MNHGY, CDR2 SVAAGI. V shed 3 bases and J shed 2 bases, with 14 bases lying between them. The CDR3 nucleotides are TGTGCCAGCAGTTACTCATCTAGCGAGACCTACGAGCAGTACTTC. Its translation: CASSYSSSETYEQYF.

This CDR3 is CASSENRASNQPQHF. The CDR3 DNA reads TGTGCCAGCAGTGAAAACAGGGCCAGCAATCAGCCCCAGCATTTT. The rearrangement uses TRBV2 and TRBJ1-5; D might be TRBD1 (6 bases). CDR1 and CDR2 (germline): SNHLY, FYNNEI. Trimming removed 2 bases from V and 1 base from J, with 9 bases in between. This CDR3 comprises 15 residues.

The rearrangement links TRBV30 to TRBJ1-4; TRBD1 aligns across 8 bases. CDR3 length equals 15 residues. The V and J ends lost 6 bases and 0 bases, in that order; junction bases with no gene match: 6. Per germline, CDR1 GTSNPN and CDR2 SVGIG (reference sequence). The CDR3: CACQGQVATNEKLFF. CDR3 DNA sequence: TGTGCCTGTCAGGGACAGGTCGCAACTAATGAAAAACTGTTTTTT.

The V gene is TRBV7-4, the J gene TRBJ2-6; the match to TRBD2 covers 8 bases. Germline assignment: CDR1 SGHVT and CDR2 SQSDAQ. The V gene end was trimmed by 5 bases and the J gene end by 0 bases; junction bases not matched to a gene: 6. CDR3 length: 17 residues. The CDR3, as DNA: TGTGCCAGCAGCACGGGACTAGACTTCTCTGGGGCCAACGTCCTGACTTTC. Encoded protein: CASSTGLDFSGANVLTF.

This clone is judged medium-sized (0.01 to 0.1%). The chain is built from TRBV10-3 and TRBJ1-2; weak D call: TRBD1 (5 bases). This CDR3 is built from 16 residues. V was clipped by 0 bases and J by 4 bases, with 15 bases between them. Germline CDR1 ENHRY, CDR2 SYGVKD. DNA of the CDR3: TGTGCCATCAGTGAGTCGTTGTCGGGGGGTCGCTATGGCTACACCTTC. Protein: CAISESLSGGRYGYTF.

The chain uses TRBV7-9 and TRBJ2-1; D not certain. Trimming removed 6 bases at V and 10 bases at J, with 13 bases between. The CDR3 extends over 12 amino acids. Germline V gene sequence: CDR1 SEHNR, CDR2 FQNEAQ (reference sequence). CDR3 nucleotides: TGTGCCAGCAGAGTGGTCAGTTACGAGCAGTTCTTC. Translation: CASRVVSYEQFF. The complete variable domain, with remaining parts taken from reference TRBV7-9 and TRBJ2-1, reads DTGVSQNPRHKITKRGQNVTFRCDPISEHNRLYWYRQTLGQGPEFLTYFQNEAQLEKSRLLSDRFSAERPKGSFSTLEIQRTEQGDSAMYLCASRVVSYEQFFGPGTRLTVL.

This clone was seen only a few times. The rearrangement links TRBV21-1 to TRBJ2-2; no DNA check was done on the table's D call, TRBD2. TRBV21-1 is reported as a pseudogene. The CDR3 spans 15 residues. This chain's CDR3 is CASSIRDYHTGELFF. In nucleotides, the CDR3 is TGTGCCAGCAGCATCCGGGACTATCACACCGGGGAGCTGTTTTTT.

The V gene is TRBV25-1, the J gene TRBJ2-3; D gene unclear. This CDR3 is built from 14 residues. Germline lookup yields CDR1 MGHDK and CDR2 SYGVNS. The V end was cut by 8 bases, the J end by 6 bases, with 18 bases between. DNA of the CDR3: TGTGCCAGCGGCCGGGCTAGTGGGTCGGATACGCAGTATTTT. The encoded protein is CASGRASGSDTQYF.

The chain's CDR3 is CASTSEREVPEQYF. DNA for the CDR3: TGTGCCAGCACTTCTGAGCGGGAGGTTCCCGAGCAGTACTTC. J is TRBJ2-5 and V is TRBV2, with 9 bases identical to TRBD2. The J call may not be correct, given that the DNA end is closer to TRBJ2-7. The CDR3 loop spans 14 amino acids. Germline V gene lookup returns CDR1 SNHLY and CDR2 FYNNEI.

The V gene is TRBV5-1, the J gene TRBJ1-2, with D maybe TRBD1 (6 bases). Per the germline V gene, CDR1 is SGHRS and CDR2 is YFSETQ. The CDR3 extends over 15 amino acids. V was trimmed by 1 base and J by 3 bases, leaving 13 bases between them. The CDR3 spells CASSLSGGRDYGYTF. CDR3 DNA sequence: TGCGCCAGCAGCTTGAGTGGGGGGCGCGACTATGGCTACACCTTC.

The chain combines TRBV6-1 with TRBJ2-7, with TRBD1 matching 9 bases. Per germline, CDR1 MNHNS and CDR2 SASEGT. V gave up 6 bases and J gave up 6 bases; unmatched junction bases: 9. There are 14 residues in the CDR3. As DNA, the CDR3 is TGTGCCAGCAGGGCGACAGGGGGTTTCGGCGAGCAGTACTTC. Its translation: CASRATGGFGEQYF.